These T cell receptor beta chains were read from a single sample in a study of T cell clones after liver transplantation. The method was immunoSEQ multiplex PCR; TCRdb's version includes in-frame clones alone and lacks a portion of them. The top ten hold 15% of the sample, which has some 60,000 clones, 71% seen once. Material: CD4+ T cells from blood, obtained before liver transplant. Receptors originate from a human donor who received a liver transplant. Each CDR3 is given with its conserved first and last residue. A D gene is named only where the DNA matches it firmly. Clone size, where shown, is once, few, many, or a class for clones that have expanded.

>.|TRBJ1-5|TRBV27|.
CASSPPDHPSGNQPQHF
TGTGCCAGCAGTCCGCCCGACCATCCCAGCGGCAATCAGCCCCAGCATTTT
>.|TRBJ1-2|TRBV11-2|.
CASSGGGFYGYTF
TGTGCCAGCAGTGGTGGCGGATTCTATGGCTACACCTTC
>.|TRBJ1-5|TRBV6-1|.
CASSDNRAGQPQHF
TGTGCCAGCAGTGATAACAGGGCCGGCCAGCCCCAGCATTTT
>TRBD1|TRBJ1-4|TRBV28|.
CASSLQGQSEKLFF
TGTGCCAGCAGTTTGCAGGGACAGAGTGAAAAACTGTTTTTT
>.|TRBJ2-1|TRBV5-6|.
CASSLGPAAPYNEQFF
TGTGCCAGCAGCTTGGGTCCGGCGGCCCCCTACAATGAGCAGTTCTTC
>.|TRBJ2-1|TRBV6-4|.
CASSDSPSPQYNEQFF
TGTGCCAGCAGTGACTCTCCGTCCCCACAATACAATGAGCAGTTCTTC
>TRBD2|TRBJ2-1|TRBV15|once
CATSRDLAGGQSEQFF
TGTGCCACCAGCAGAGATCTAGCGGGGGGGCAATCTGAGCAGTTCTTC
>TRBD2|TRBJ2-1|TRBV25-1|many
CASSAQPRLAGLNNEQFF
TGTGCCAGCAGTGCCCAACCTAGACTAGCGGGGCTAAACAATGAGCAGTTCTTC
>TRBD2|TRBJ2-3|TRBV11-1|once
CASSLAGGLRDTQYF
TGTGCCAGCAGCCTAGCGGGGGGGCTGAGAGATACGCAGTATTTT
>TRBD2|TRBJ2-1|TRBV14|.
CASSHTSGLAYNEQFF
TGTGCCAGCAGCCATACTAGCGGGCTGGCCTACAATGAGCAGTTCTTC
>.|TRBJ1-5|TRBV2|.
CASSEEGRGNQPQHF
TGTGCCAGCAGTGAGGAGGGGAGAGGCAATCAGCCCCAGCATTTT
>TRBD1|TRBJ2-1|TRBV15|once
CATSADRVMYNEQFF
TGTGCCACCAGCGCAGACAGGGTAATGTACAATGAGCAGTTCTTC
>.|TRBJ1-6|TRBV7-8|.
CASSSRENFSPLHF
TGTGCCAGCAGTTCCCGGGAGAATTTTTCACCCCTCCACTTT
>TRBD1|TRBJ2-2|TRBV29-1|.
CSVGYRGAGELFF
TGCAGCGTTGGGTACAGGGGGGCGGGGGAGCTGTTTTTT
>TRBD1|TRBJ2-3|TRBV2|.
CASSVVGTGGMDTQYF
TGTGCCAGCAGTGTTGTGGGGACAGGGGGAATGGATACGCAGTATTTT
>TRBD1|TRBJ1-3|TRBV11-2|.
CASNSGTAGNTIYF
TGTGCCAGCAACTCCGGGACAGCTGGAAACACCATATATTTT
>TRBD1|TRBJ1-4|TRBV14|.
CASSQGTGVEKLFF
TGTGCCAGCAGCCAAGGGACAGGGGTGGAAAAACTGTTTTTT
>TRBD1|TRBJ2-7|TRBV18|.
CASSRRDRGIEQYF
TGTGCCAGCTCACGCCGGGACAGGGGGATCGAGCAGTACTTC
>TRBD1|TRBJ2-2|TRBV5-1|.
CASSFRDSRNTGELFF
TGCGCCAGCAGCTTCCGGGACAGTCGGAACACCGGGGAGCTGTTTTTT
>.|TRBJ1-5|TRBV28|.
CASSAGQPQHF
TGTGCCAGCAGTGCAGGTCAGCCCCAGCATTTT
>.|TRBJ1-6|TRBV30|few
CAWSVQRDSPLHF
TGTGCCTGGAGTGTACAGAGGGATTCACCCCTCCACTTT
>TRBD1|TRBJ2-6|TRBV5-1|.
CASSVQGQGASGANVLTF
TGCGCCAGCAGCGTACAGGGACAGGGGGCCTCTGGGGCCAACGTCCTGACTTTC
>.|TRBJ1-2|TRBV28|once
CASSSRGIDGYTF
TGTGCCAGCAGTTCCAGGGGTATTGATGGCTACACCTTC
>.|TRBJ2-2|TRBV19|.
CASSIRNRERELFF
TGTGCCAGTAGTATAAGAAACAGGGAGAGGGAGCTGTTTTTT
>.|TRBJ2-1|TRBV19|few
CASSNLGVGGGDNNEQFF
TGTGCCAGTAGTAATCTCGGGGTTGGAGGAGGTGATAACAATGAGCAGTTCTTC
>.|TRBJ1-3|TRBV29-1|.
CSVDVGGSGNTIYF
TGCAGCGTTGACGTCGGAGGCTCTGGAAACACCATATATTTT
>TRBD1|TRBJ1-5|TRBV27|.
CASSSLGTGGYQPQHF
TGTGCCAGCAGTTCCCTCGGGACAGGGGGCTATCAGCCCCAGCATTTT
>TRBD2|TRBJ2-4|TRBV5-4|many
CASGTSGDPAKNIQYF
TGTGCCAGCGGGACTAGCGGGGATCCAGCCAAAAACATTCAGTACTTC
>TRBD2|TRBJ2-3|TRBV11-1|.
CASSSLAGGTDTQYF
TGTGCCAGCAGCTCCTTAGCGGGGGGCACAGATACGCAGTATTTT
>TRBD1|TRBJ1-5|TRBV2|.
CASSPIGQGGQPQHF
TGTGCCAGCAGCCCGATAGGACAGGGAGGTCAGCCCCAGCATTTT
>.|TRBJ1-4|TRBV6-1|.
CASRGMAGVNEKLFF
TGTGCCAGCCGTGGGATGGCAGGGGTCAATGAAAAACTGTTTTTT
>TRBD1|TRBJ2-7|TRBV6-6|.
CASVYGQGSSYEQYF
TGTGCCAGCGTCTACGGACAGGGCAGCTCCTACGAGCAGTACTTC
>.|TRBJ1-3|TRBV4-1|.
CASATGPGNTIYF
TGCGCCAGCGCCACAGGCCCTGGAAACACCATATATTTT
>.|TRBJ1-4|TRBV27|.
CASRGQGNEKLFF
TGTGCCAGCAGAGGTCAGGGCAATGAAAAACTGTTTTTT
>TRBD1|TRBJ1-1|TRBV18|few
CASSPGRGTEAFF
TGTGCCAGCTCACCGGGCAGGGGGACTGAAGCTTTCTTT
>TRBD2|TRBJ2-7|TRBV9|.
CASSPRLAGGGEQYF
TGTGCCAGCAGCCCCCGACTAGCGGGGGGAGGAGAGCAGTACTTC
>.|TRBJ1-4|TRBV30|.
CAWSLREGEKLFF
TGTGCCTGGAGTCTCAGAGAGGGTGAAAAACTGTTTTTT
>.|TRBJ1-3|TRBV2|.
CASSATNSGNTIYF
TGTGCCAGCAGTGCGACAAATTCTGGAAACACCATATATTTT
>TRBD1|TRBJ1-3|TRBV5-1|.
CASSHGQGGNTIYF
TGCGCCAGCAGCCACGGACAGGGGGGAAACACCATATATTTT
>TRBD1|TRBJ1-6|TRBV5-4|.
CASSWGQGSDSPLHF
TGTGCCAGCAGCTGGGGACAGGGGTCGGATTCACCCCTCCACTTT
>.|TRBJ1-5|TRBV7-2|.
CASSLVVNSNQPQHF
TGTGCCAGCAGCTTAGTAGTGAATAGCAATCAGCCCCAGCATTTT
>.|TRBJ1-1|TRBV19|.
CASSGGTEAFF
TGTGCCTCATCGGGGGGGACTGAAGCTTTCTTT
>.|TRBJ1-2|TRBV6-5|.
CASRGEGVNYGYTF
TGTGCCAGCAGGGGAGAGGGGGTAAACTATGGCTACACCTTC
>.|TRBJ2-2|TRBV7-2|.
CASSLNAAGNTGELFF
TGTGCCAGCAGCTTAAACGCAGCGGGGAACACCGGGGAGCTGTTTTTT
>TRBD2|TRBJ2-1|TRBV7-8|.
CASTRGGYNEQFF
TGTGCCAGCACCCGGGGGGGGTACAATGAGCAGTTCTTC
>TRBD1|TRBJ2-7|TRBV28|.
CASGTGIDEQYF
TGTGCCAGCGGGACAGGGATTGACGAGCAGTACTTC